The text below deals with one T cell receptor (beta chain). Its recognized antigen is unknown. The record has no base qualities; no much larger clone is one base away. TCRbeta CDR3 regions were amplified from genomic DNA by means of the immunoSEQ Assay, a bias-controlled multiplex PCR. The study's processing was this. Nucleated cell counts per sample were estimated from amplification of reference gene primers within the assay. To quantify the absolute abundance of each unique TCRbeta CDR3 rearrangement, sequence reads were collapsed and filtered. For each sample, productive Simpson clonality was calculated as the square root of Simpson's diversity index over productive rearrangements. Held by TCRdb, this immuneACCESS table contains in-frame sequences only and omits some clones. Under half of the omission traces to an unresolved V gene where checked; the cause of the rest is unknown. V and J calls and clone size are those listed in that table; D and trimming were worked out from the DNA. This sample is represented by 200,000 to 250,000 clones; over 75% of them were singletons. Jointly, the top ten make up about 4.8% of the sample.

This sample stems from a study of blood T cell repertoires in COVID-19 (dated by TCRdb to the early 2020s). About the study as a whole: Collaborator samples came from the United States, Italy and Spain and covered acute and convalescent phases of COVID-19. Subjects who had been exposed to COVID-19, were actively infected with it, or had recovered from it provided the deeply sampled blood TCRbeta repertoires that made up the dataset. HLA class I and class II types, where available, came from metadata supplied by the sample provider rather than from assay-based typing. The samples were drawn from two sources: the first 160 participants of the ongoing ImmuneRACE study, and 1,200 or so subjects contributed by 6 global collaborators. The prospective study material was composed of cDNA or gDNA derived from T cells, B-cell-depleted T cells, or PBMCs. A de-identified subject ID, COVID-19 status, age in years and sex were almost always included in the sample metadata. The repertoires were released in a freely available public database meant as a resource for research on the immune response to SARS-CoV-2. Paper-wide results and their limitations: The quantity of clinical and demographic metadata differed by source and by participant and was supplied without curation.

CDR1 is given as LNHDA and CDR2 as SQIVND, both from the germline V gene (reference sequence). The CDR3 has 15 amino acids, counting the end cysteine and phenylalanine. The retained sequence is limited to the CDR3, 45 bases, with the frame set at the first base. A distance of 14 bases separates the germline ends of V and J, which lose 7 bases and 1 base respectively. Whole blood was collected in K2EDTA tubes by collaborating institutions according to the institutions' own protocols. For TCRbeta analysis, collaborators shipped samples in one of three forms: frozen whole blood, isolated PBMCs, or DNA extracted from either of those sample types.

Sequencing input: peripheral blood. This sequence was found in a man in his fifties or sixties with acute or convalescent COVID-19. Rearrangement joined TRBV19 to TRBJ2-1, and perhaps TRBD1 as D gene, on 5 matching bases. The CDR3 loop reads CASTSDRTSYNEQFF. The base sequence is TGTGCCAGTACCTCCGACAGAACTTCCTACAATGAGCAGTTCTTC.